A single sample gave rise to the 21 T cell receptor beta chains below, sequenced in a study of OX40 agonist ivuxolimab in advanced cancers. Here immunoSEQ multiplex PCR was the method, and the copy in TCRdb shows in-frame clones only, minus some. The table has some 140,000 clones, more than 85% seen once; the top ten hold roughly 0.94%. Material: CD4+ or CD8+ T cells sorted from blood, obtained in a trial of the OX40 agonist ivuxolimab. The receptors shown here come from an adult with an advanced solid tumor such as melanoma, head and neck, liver or kidney cancer.

The rearrangement uses TRBV5-4 and TRBJ1-4, with 7 nucleotides matching TRBD1. This CDR3 has 14 amino acids. CDR1 is SGHNT, CDR2 YYREEE, per germline (reference sequence). V dropped 1 base and J dropped 7; count of bases not matched to a gene: 4. The CDR3: CASSLIQGTEKLFF. The CDR3 bases are TGTGCCAGCAGCTTGATACAGGGGACTGAAAAACTGTTTTTT.

CDR3: CAGGRMNTEAFF. As DNA, the CDR3 is TGTGCCGGGGGCAGGATGAACACTGAAGCTTTCTTT. The chain combines TRBV30 with TRBJ1-1, with a possible D match to TRBD1 (6 bases). CDR1 and CDR2 (germline): GTSNPN, SVGIG (reference sequence). V shed 8 bases and J shed 0 bases, with 10 bases lying between them. The CDR3 has 12 residues.

The chain uses TRBV9 and TRBJ2-7; possibly TRBD2 for D (6 bases). This CDR3 is 16 amino acids long. The V gene lost 0 bases and the J gene lost 3 bases, with 16 bases spanning the gap. Germline assignment: CDR1 SGDLS and CDR2 YYNGEE. This CDR3 is CASSVDAGLLVYEQYF. The CDR3 bases are TGTGCCAGCAGCGTAGATGCGGGGCTACTAGTCTACGAGCAGTACTTC.

The gene calls are TRBV5-4 and TRBJ1-1, with 9 bases aligning to TRBD1. Trimming removed 0 bases from V and 9 bases from J; junction bases left unmatched: 3. CDR3 length: 13 amino acids. The V gene's germline CDR1 is SGHNT and CDR2 YYREEE (reference sequence). The CDR3 nucleotides read TGTGCCAGCAGCTTGGGGGGGACAGGGAAAGCTTTCTTT. This codes for CASSLGGTGKAFF.

V is TRBV28 and J is TRBJ1-2; no firm D call. Germline V gives CDR1 MDHEN, CDR2 SYDVKM. CDR3 length equals 14 residues. The V end lost 3 bases, the J end lost 3 bases, and 11 bases lay between the germline ends. The CDR3, as DNA: TGTGCCAGCAGTTTGGGAAGGGAACACTATGGCTACACCTTC. This codes for CASSLGREHYGYTF.

This chain uses TRBV6-6 with TRBJ2-7, with D possibly being TRBD1 or TRBD2 (6 bases each). V was trimmed by 2 bases and J by 1 base, leaving 9 bases between them. This CDR3 comprises 14 residues. In germline, CDR1 is MNHNY, CDR2 SVGAGI (reference sequence). CDR3 nucleotide sequence: TGTGCCAGCAGTTACCGGGGGACATCCTACGAGCAGTACTTC. Amino acids: CASSYRGTSYEQYF.

The chain uses TRBV27 and TRBJ2-4, with D maybe TRBD1 (6 bases). The length of the CDR3 is 14 residues. Germline CDR1 is MNHEY and CDR2 is SMNVEV (reference sequence). V was shortened by 8 bases and J by 2 bases, with 13 bases between the two germline ends. The chain's CDR3 is CASGLQGSKNIQYF. In DNA form, the CDR3 reads TGTGCCAGCGGCCTTCAGGGGTCCAAAAACATTCAGTACTTC.

The chain has TRBV7-2 and TRBJ1-1, with TRBD1 as a possible D gene (5 bases). Germline values: CDR1 SGHTA, CDR2 FQGNSA. Trimming removed 4 bases from V and 7 bases from J, with 13 bases in between. The CDR3 runs to 13 residues. The CDR3 here is CASSSRQGLEAFF. CDR3 bases: TGTGCCAGCAGCTCGAGGCAGGGCCTTGAAGCTTTCTTT. Full variable domain (missing parts from reference TRBV7-2 and TRBJ1-1): GAGVSQSPSNKVTEKGKDVELRCDPISGHTALYWYRQSLGQGLEFLIYFQGNSAPDKSGLPSDRFSAERTGGSVSTLTIQRTQQEDSAVYLCASSSRQGLEAFFGQGTRLTVV.

The rearrangement joins TRBV6-5 to TRBJ2-1; 9 nucleotides agree with TRBD1. The germline V gene has CDR1 MNHEY and CDR2 SVGAGI. With 7 bases clipped from V and 8 bases from J, the junction kept 9 bases outside the gene matches. This CDR3 has 14 amino acids. CDR3 protein: CASKRQGVMYEQFF. The DNA for the CDR3 is TGTGCCAGCAAACGACAGGGGGTTATGTATGAGCAGTTCTTC.

This clone was detected once. This rearrangement joins TRBV4-2 to TRBJ2-7; D may be TRBD2 (7 bases). The length of the CDR3 is 15 residues. V lost 4 bases and J lost 5, with 18 bases in between. Germline V gene lookup returns CDR1 LGHNA and CDR2 YNFKEQ. For the CDR3, the DNA is TGTGCCAGCAGCCCACTAGGGGGAGGGCCGAACGAGCAGTACTTC. It codes for CASSPLGGGPNEQYF.

This chain connects TRBV9 to TRBJ1-1, with D maybe TRBD1 (5 bases). Germline loops: CDR1 SGDLS, CDR2 YYNGEE. CDR3 length: 14 amino acids. Between the trimmed V and J ends, which lost 1 base and 5 bases, there was a span of 12 bases. DNA for the CDR3: TGTGCCAGCAGCGTAAATAGGGGTGGGACTGAAGCTTTCTTT. Its protein is CASSVNRGGTEAFF.

The chain is built from TRBV5-1 and TRBJ1-1, with D maybe TRBD1 (6 bases). Germline V CDR1 and CDR2: SGHRS, YFSETQ. The CDR3 length is 15 residues. V shed 0 bases and J shed 1 base, with 10 bases lying between them. Here the CDR3 reads CASSLATGKNTEAFF. For the CDR3, the DNA is TGCGCCAGCAGCTTGGCGACAGGAAAGAACACTGAAGCTTTCTTT. The complete variable domain, with remaining parts taken from reference TRBV5-1 and TRBJ1-1, reads KAGVTQTPRYLIKTRGQQVTLSCSPISGHRSVSWYQQTPGQGLQFLFEYFSETQRNKGNFPGRFSGRQFSNSRSEMNVSTLELGDSALYLCASSLATGKNTEAFFGQGTRLTVV.

The chain recombines TRBV11-2 with TRBJ1-1; 8 bases fit TRBD1. Germline trimming cut 3 bases from V and 10 bases from J; bases unmatched to any gene: 13. This CDR3 has 15 residues. Per the germline V gene, CDR1 is SGHAT and CDR2 is FQNNGV. The CDR3 spells CASSFLPGTGGIAFF. The CDR3 DNA sequence: TGTGCCAGCAGCTTCCTCCCTGGGACAGGAGGAATAGCTTTCTTT.

The chain links TRBV7-9 to TRBJ2-1; 7 nucleotides line up with TRBD2. This CDR3 has 15 amino acids. Trimming took 1 base from V and 7 from J; bases not matched to a gene: 7. Germline loops: CDR1 SEHNR, CDR2 FQNEAQ (reference sequence). CDR3 region: CASSLGPQGGNEQFF. The CDR3 DNA sequence: TGTGCCAGCAGCTTAGGGCCCCAGGGAGGGAATGAGCAGTTCTTC.

The chain employs TRBV7-6 and TRBJ1-5, with D possibly being TRBD1 (5 bases). The CDR3 runs 13 residues. V was trimmed by 5 bases and J by 6 bases, leaving 11 bases between them. Germline V gene sequence: CDR1 SGHVS, CDR2 FNYEAQ. The CDR3 protein is CASSHGRGQPQHF. The CDR3 DNA sequence: TGTGCCAGCAGCCACGGGAGGGGTCAGCCCCAGCATTTT.

The genes are TRBV5-4 and TRBJ1-2, with D perhaps matching TRBD1 (6 bases). The CDR3 runs 14 residues. Germline values: CDR1 SGHNT, CDR2 YYREEE (reference sequence). With 4 bases removed from V and 4 bases from J, the gap between germline ends came to 14 bases. DNA for the CDR3: TGTGCCAGCAGCCCCCGTCCGACAGGCTATGGCTACACCTTC. It is translated as CASSPRPTGYGYTF.

The CDR3 spells CASSDYRRGVTEAFF. Here the CDR3 DNA reads TGCGCCAGCAGCGACTACAGGCGCGGAGTGACTGAAGCTTTCTTT. The V and J genes are TRBV5-1 and TRBJ1-1; the D gene is possibly TRBD1 (5 bases). The CDR3 totals 15 residues. Trimming pared 4 bases from V and 5 bases from J, leaving 18 bases between. Germline CDR1 reads SGHRS; CDR2 reads YFSETQ.

This clone appeared a few times. V and J are TRBV28 and TRBJ2-1; TRBD2 agrees at 7 bases. CDR1 MDHEN and CDR2 SYDVKM come from the germline V gene. V lost 3 bases and J lost 0; bases outside the gene matches: 5. The CDR3 runs to 16 residues. CDR3 nucleotides: TGTGCCAGCAGTTTTACTAGCGTCTACTCCTACAATGAGCAGTTCTTC. Translated: CASSFTSVYSYNEQFF. Complete variable domain (other parts from reference TRBV28 and TRBJ2-1): DVKVTQSSRYLVKRTGEKVFLECVQDMDHENMFWYRQDPGLGLRLIYFSYDVKMKEKGDIPEGYSVSREKKERFSLILESASTNQTSMYLCASSFTSVYSYNEQFFGPGTRLTVL.

The genes are TRBV7-2 and TRBJ2-5; perhaps TRBD1 as D (6 bases). Germline values: CDR1 SGHTA, CDR2 FQGNSA. Trimming stripped 5 bases from V and 8 bases from J, with 12 bases between. This CDR3 has 12 residues. CDR3 coding DNA: TGTGCCAGCAGCCAAACCAGGGGAACCCAGTACTTC. As protein: CASSQTRGTQYF.

The J gene is TRBJ1-2, the V gene TRBV5-5; 9 positions match TRBD1. This CDR3 comprises 16 residues. Per germline, CDR1 SGHKS and CDR2 YYEKEE (reference sequence). The V gene end was trimmed by 4 bases and the J gene end by 4 bases; junction bases not matched to a gene: 11. This chain's CDR3 is CASSASGTGIGYGYTF. CDR3 nucleotides: TGTGCCAGCAGCGCGTCCGGGACAGGGATCGGCTATGGCTACACCTTC.

The V call is TRBV14, the J call TRBJ1-1; D might be TRBD1 (5 bases). Trimming removed 3 bases at V and 8 bases at J, with 13 bases between. Germline assignment: CDR1 SGHDN and CDR2 FVKESK. This CDR3 is 13 amino acids long. CDR3 DNA: TGTGCCAGCAGCCACACGGGACCTCGGGAAGCTTTCTTT. Translation: CASSHTGPREAFF.